The 27 T cell receptor beta chains listed next were all sequenced from one sample in a study of regulatory T cells in long-lasting Graves disease. Time point meaning: newly diagnosed GD, antithyroid drugs for less than 3 months. From RNA extracted from PBMCs, the TCR library was made. Building the TCR beta libraries relied on iRepertoire HTBI primers, and CDR3 regions underwent Arm-PCR. TCRdb re-called the multiplex PCR reads through MiXCR, storing one row per CDR3 protein. The table includes fewer than 350,000 distinct CDR3 sequences, 18% detected once. The starting material was peripheral blood mononuclear cells (PBMCs), obtained at new diagnosis, from a patient treated with antithyroid drugs. The origin of the receptors is a female donor with Graves disease.

Points on this clonotype: Given a far larger clone just one base away, this is likely a sequencing read error. This chain connects TRBV3-1 to TRBJ2-7; no firm D call. This CDR3 is built from 11 residues. CDR1 is LGHDT, CDR2 YNNKEL, per germline (reference sequence). CDR3 region: CACSHSYEQYF. DNA of the CDR3: TGTGCCTGCAGCCACTCCTACGAGCAGTACTTC.

This clonotype was counted ten times or more. J is TRBJ2-1 and V is TRBV12-3 or TRBV12-4, with TRBD2 matching over 11 bases. J was trimmed by 0 bases and V by 4 bases; bases with no gene match: 5. The CDR3 totals 17 residues. The CDR3 region is CASSSSGRLISYNEQFF. The CDR3, as DNA: TGTGCCAGCAGTTCTAGCGGGAGGCTTATCTCCTACAATGAGCAGTTCTTC.

This clonotype was recorded at least ten times. The chain is built from TRBV2 and TRBJ1-1, with D uncertain. This CDR3 is built from 12 residues. Trimming removed 7 bases from V and 7 bases from J, with 13 bases in between. Germline V gene data show CDR1 as SNHLY and CDR2 as FYNNEI. Here the CDR3 reads CASTEEANEAFF. The DNA for the CDR3 is TGTGCCAGCACCGAAGAGGCCAATGAAGCTTTCTTT.

This clonotype occurred many times. V is TRBV2 and J is TRBJ1-5; 7 nucleotides line up with TRBD1. Germline trimming cut 1 base from V and 2 bases from J; bases unmatched to any gene: 11. CDR3 length: 18 residues. Germline CDR1 reads SNHLY; CDR2 reads FYNNEI. Here the CDR3 DNA reads TGTGCCAGCAGTGAAGGAAGGGCAGGGGGGGGGCGCAATCAGCCCCAGCATTTT. Its translation is CASSEGRAGGGRNQPQHF. The full variable domain, its missing parts supplied by reference TRBV2 and TRBJ1-5, is EPEVTQTPSHQVTQMGQEVILRCVPISNHLYFYWYRQILGQKVEFLVSFYNNEISEKSEIFDDQFSVERPDGSNFTLKIRSTKLEDSAMYFCASSEGRAGGGRNQPQHFGDGTRLSIL.

This clonotype has at least ten counts. This chain connects TRBV5-1 to TRBJ2-3; TRBD2 agrees at 8 bases. Germline loops: CDR1 SGHRS, CDR2 YFSETQ. The V gene end was trimmed by 7 bases and the J gene end by 5 bases; junction bases not matched to a gene: 6. CDR3 length equals 13 residues. The CDR3 protein is CASGAGDIDTQYF. The CDR3, as DNA: TGCGCCAGCGGAGCGGGAGACATAGATACGCAGTATTTT.

This chain joins TRBV6-5 and TRBJ1-2; 11 nucleotides line up with TRBD1. CDR3 length: 19 residues. V lost 4 bases, J lost 5 bases, and 18 bases stayed unmatched. CDR1 and CDR2 (germline): MNHEY, SVGAGI. The DNA of the CDR3 is TGTGCCAGCAGTTTGAAGGTTCGGGACAGGGGGTTCCCTCGGTATGGCTACACCTTC. Amino acids: CASSLKVRDRGFPRYGYTF.

This clonotype was counted many times. This sequence joins TRBV10-3 and TRBJ2-1, with 14 positions matching TRBD2. The CDR3 has 17 residues. J lost 8 bases, V lost 5 bases, and 11 bases had no gene match. CDR1 is ENHRY, CDR2 SYGVKD, per germline. CDR3 region: CAISSGTSGSNRYEQFF. In DNA form, the CDR3 reads TGTGCCATCAGTAGCGGGACTAGCGGGAGTAATCGGTATGAGCAGTTCTTC.

This clonotype was recorded many times. The gene calls are TRBV24-1 and TRBJ2-1; possible D gene TRBD2, 5 bases. The germline V and J ends were trimmed by 4 bases and 7 bases, with 13 bases remaining between them. In germline, CDR1 is KGHDR, CDR2 SFDVKD. The CDR3 contains 14 residues. CDR3 loop: CATSDPAPGNEQFF. CDR3 coding DNA: TGTGCCACCAGTGACCCCGCGCCGGGGAATGAGCAGTTCTTC.

This clonotype was detected a few times. The chain has TRBV28 and TRBJ1-6, with no clear D. Germline V gene data show CDR1 as MDHEN and CDR2 as SYDVKM. The V end was cut by 2 bases, the J end by 8 bases, with 10 bases between. The CDR3 runs 14 residues. In nucleotides, the CDR3 is TGTGCCAGCAGTTTAGGGGATCCGGATTCACCCCTCCACTTT. Protein sequence: CASSLGDPDSPLHF.

The V gene is TRBV20-1, the J gene TRBJ2-3, with 9 bases identical to TRBD2. This CDR3 has 17 amino acids. The ends lost 7 bases at V and 3 bases at J; junction bases unmatched: 17. CDR1 is DFQATT, CDR2 SNEGSKA, per germline (reference sequence). The CDR3 here is CSVYDRKGLAGTDTQYF. The DNA for the CDR3 is TGCAGTGTCTACGATCGCAAGGGCCTAGCGGGAACAGATACGCAGTATTTT.

As regards this clonotype: This may be a read error: a much more frequent sequence differs by one nucleotide. The final CDR3 position lacks the conserved phenylalanine or tryptophan, pointing to a likely read error. This chain joins TRBV24-1 and TRBJ2-1, with D maybe TRBD2 (7 bases). The CDR3 runs to 12 residues. Germline lookup yields CDR1 KGHDR and CDR2 SFDVKD. Trimming took 8 bases from V and 9 from J, leaving 13 bases between them. The CDR3 DNA reads as TGTGCCACCATTTCGGGGGGCGGTGAGCAGTTCCTC. It is translated as CATISGGGEQFL.

This clonotype was counted ten times or more. The chain couples TRBV12-3 or TRBV12-4 to TRBJ1-1; no definite D call. There are 12 residues in the CDR3. Trimming took off 6 bases at V and 5 bases at J, with 10 bases between the two ends. CDR3 coding DNA: TGTGCCAGCAGCCAGGTGAGGACTGAAGCTTTCTTT. Amino acid sequence: CASSQVRTEAFF.

Worth noting for this clonotype: This may stem from a read error, because a much larger clone lies one nucleotide away. This chain connects TRBV30 to TRBJ2-1, with D possibly TRBD2 on 5 matching bases. CDR1 is GTSNPN, CDR2 SVGIG, per germline (reference sequence). The CDR3 has 14 amino acids. The CDR3 sequence is CAGSVGDPYNEQFF. CDR3 DNA: TGTGCCGGGAGTGTGGGAGACCCCTACAATGAGCAGTTCTTC.

This clonotype was seen ten or more times. The chain combines TRBV4-2 with TRBJ2-1, with D unresolved. The V and J ends lost 2 bases and 7 bases respectively, with 9 bases between them. Germline CDR1 reads LGHNA; CDR2 reads YNFKEQ. This CDR3 has 13 residues. The DNA for the CDR3 is TGTGCCAGCAGCCAACCACTATCAAATGAGCAGTTCTTC. It codes for CASSQPLSNEQFF.

The chain carries TRBV18 and TRBJ2-7; D remains unclear. This CDR3 is built from 14 residues. V lost 3 bases to trimming and J lost 4 bases, with 13 bases between them. CDR1 is KGHSH and CDR2 is LQKENI in the germline V gene. CDR3 residues: CASSPPSRTYEQYF. CDR3 nucleotides: TGTGCCAGCTCACCCCCCTCCAGGACGTACGAGCAGTACTTC. The full variable domain, in which reference TRBV18 and TRBJ2-7 provide the parts outside the CDR3, is NAGVMQNPRHLVRRRGQEARLRCSPMKGHSHVYWYRQLPEEGLKFMVYLQKENIIDESGMPKERFSAEFPKEGPSILRIQQVVRGDSAAYFCASSPPSRTYEQYFGPGTRLTVT.

In its sample, this clonotype was seen many times. This chain links TRBV29-1 with TRBJ2-1, with 11 bases aligning to TRBD2. Germline trimming cut 3 bases from V and 7 bases from J; bases unmatched to any gene: 5. Germline assignment: CDR1 SQVTM and CDR2 ANQGSEA. This CDR3 spans 14 amino acids. CDR3 nucleotides: TGCAGCGTTGAGTTGGCTAGCGGGAGGAATGAGCAGTTCTTC. It encodes CSVELASGRNEQFF.

This clonotype was recorded many times. Written as DNA, the CDR3 is TGTGCCAGCAGCTTAGGGGCTAGAGGCACAGATACGCAGTATTTT. It codes for CASSLGARGTDTQYF. The V gene is TRBV11-2, the J gene TRBJ2-3; D is undetermined. The CDR3 spans 15 residues. From germline, CDR1 is SGHAT and CDR2 FQNNGV. V shed 1 base and J shed 1 base, with 9 bases lying between them.

In its sample, this clonotype was seen many times. This chain uses TRBV5-1 with TRBJ2-3, with a tentative D call TRBD2 (5 bases). The CDR3 has 12 amino acids. Trimming pared 5 bases from V and 6 bases from J, leaving 10 bases between. Germline values: CDR1 SGHRS, CDR2 YFSETQ. The CDR3 is CASRPGMDTQYF. The DNA for the CDR3 is TGCGCCAGCAGACCGGGGATGGATACGCAGTATTTT. The whole variable domain, remainder taken from reference TRBV5-1 and TRBJ2-3, is KAGVTQTPRYLIKTRGQQVTLSCSPISGHRSVSWYQQTPGQGLQFLFEYFSETQRNKGNFPGRFSGRQFSNSRSEMNVSTLELGDSALYLCASRPGMDTQYFGPGTRLTVL.

The sample holds many counts of this clonotype. J is TRBJ1-5 and V is TRBV24-1, with a tentative D call TRBD1 (5 bases). Germline-derived CDR1 and CDR2 are KGHDR and SFDVKD. Between the trimmed V and J ends, which lost 3 bases and 8 bases, there was a span of 16 bases. This CDR3 has 15 residues. CDR3 coding DNA: TGTGCCACCAGTGATCCGGGACGACCGAATGAGCCCCAGCATTTT. Translated: CATSDPGRPNEPQHF.

Comment on this clonotype: It is likely a read error: a sequence one base away is far more abundant. V is TRBV6-2 or TRBV6-3 and J is TRBJ2-3; possible D gene TRBD1, 5 bases. Germline V gene data show CDR1 as MNHEY and CDR2 as SVGEGT. The CDR3 spans 12 residues. The V gene lost 6 bases and the J gene lost 2 bases, with 6 bases spanning the gap. The CDR3 sequence is CASRQDTDTQYF. The DNA for the CDR3 is TGTGCCAGCAGACAGGACACAGATACGCAGTATTTT.

This clonotype has only a few counts. This rearrangement joins TRBV29-1 to TRBJ2-7; 16 bases agree with TRBD2. V was pared by 5 bases and J by 5 bases, with 27 bases of the junction left unmatched. Germline lookup yields CDR1 SQVTM and CDR2 ANQGSEA. The CDR3 length is 22 residues. The CDR3 protein is CSVPSPSRQGTSGRAIRDEQYF. The CDR3 nucleotides read TGCAGCGTTCCCAGCCCCTCCCGACAGGGGACTAGCGGGAGGGCAATTAGGGACGAGCAGTACTTC.

This clonotype was recorded at least ten times. The rearrangement joins TRBV3-1 to TRBJ1-2; TRBD1 agrees at 7 bases. The V gene end was trimmed by 5 bases and the J gene end by 9 bases; junction bases not matched to a gene: 3. Germline lookup yields CDR1 LGHDT and CDR2 YNNKEL (reference sequence). CDR3 length: 11 residues. This CDR3 reads CASSLQGSYTF. CDR3 nucleotides: TGTGCCAGCAGCTTACAGGGGAGCTACACCTTC.

This clonotype was recorded many times. The chain couples TRBV27 to TRBJ2-7; D possibly corresponds to TRBD2 (6 bases). The CDR3 is 16 amino acids. V lost 3 bases and J 7 bases, leaving 22 bases between the germline ends. Germline CDR1 is MNHEY and CDR2 is SMNVEV (reference sequence). This CDR3 reads CASSLTGTAPWGEQYF. The CDR3 DNA is TGTGCCAGCAGTTTGACTGGGACTGCCCCTTGGGGTGAGCAGTACTTC.

Ten or more counts support this clonotype. The DNA for the CDR3 is TGTGCCAGCGGACCCGAAGCGGAGCTGTTTTTT. It yields the protein CASGPEAELFF. The V gene is TRBV6-1, the J gene TRBJ2-2; D not certain. CDR3 length: 11 amino acids. The V end was cut by 8 bases, the J end by 10 bases, with 11 bases between. CDR1 is MNHNS, CDR2 SASEGT, per germline.

Regarding this clonotype: This likely stems from a read error, as it lies one base from a far larger clone. The chain uses TRBV11-2 and TRBJ1-2; D is ambiguous. Trimming removed 4 bases at V and 1 base at J, with 13 bases between. The CDR3 has 15 amino acids. The germline CDR1 and CDR2 sequences are SGHAT and FQNNGV. For the CDR3, the DNA is TGTGCCAGCAGCTCCACGGTTTGGGGTAACTATGGCTACACCTTC. Translation gives CASSSTVWGNYGYTF.

This clonotype was seen once. A read error is the likely source, as a far larger clone sits one nucleotide away. The V and J genes are TRBV28 and TRBJ2-7; TRBD1 agrees at 9 bases. CDR1 and CDR2 (germline): MDHEN, SYDVKM. The CDR3 contains 16 residues. J gave up 0 bases and V 11 bases, and 14 bases lay outside the gene matches. The CDR3 here is CACIRGDRDSSYEQYF. Here the CDR3 DNA reads TGTGCCTGCATCCGGGGGGACAGGGACAGCTCCTACGAGCAGTACTTC.

In its sample, this clonotype was seen many times. The chain joins TRBV7-9 to TRBJ1-4; no clear D. The end of the DNA aligns better with TRBJ2-2, so the J call may be wrong. Looked up from germline, CDR1 is SEHNR and CDR2 is FQNEAQ (reference sequence). The CDR3 covers 13 residues. CDR3 DNA: TGTGCCAGCAGCTCTGTGGTTGGCGGGGAGCTGTTTTTT. Translation: CASSSVVGGELFF.